This T cell receptor (beta chain) was recorded in a study of blood T cell repertoires in COVID-19. For the study at large: The samples span acute and convalescent COVID-19 from the United States, Italy and Spain. The cDNA or gDNA used as material had been derived from T cells, B-cell-depleted T cells, or PBMCs.

The CDR3 runs to 14 residues. Germline lookup yields CDR1 MNHEY and CDR2 SVGAGI. V lost 0 bases and J lost 8, with 10 bases in between. Sequencing used immunoSEQ multiplex PCR; TCRdb keeps in-frame clones, though not all of them. The data hold 110,000 to 150,000 clones, with roughly 88% observed a single time. The receptor comes from a woman aged 50 to 65 with acute or convalescent COVID-19. Material for sequencing was peripheral blood. J is TRBJ1-4 and V is TRBV6-5; D remains ambiguous. CDR3 region: CASSYSGSDEKLFF. DNA for the CDR3: TGTGCCAGCAGTTACTCCGGGTCCGACGAAAAACTGTTTTTT.